The T cell receptor (beta chain) under discussion was sequenced for a study of blood T cell repertoires in COVID-19. Some clones are missing from TCRdb's copy, which holds only in-frame ones; the method was immunoSEQ multiplex PCR. The repertoire holds tens of thousands of clones, with 86% as singletons. This clone was detected only once. V was trimmed by 7 bases and J by 2 bases, leaving 18 bases between them. The CDR3 is 15 residues long. The germline gives CDR1 MDHEN, CDR2 SYDVKM. The TCR sequence derives from a man between 25 and 39 years old with acute or convalescent COVID-19. This sequence joins TRBV28 and TRBJ2-7; a possible D gene is TRBD2 (6 bases). The sequenced material came from peripheral blood. The CDR3 nucleotides are TGTGCCAGCACATTCTCCGGGACTCTTGCCTACGAGCAGTACTTC. This translates into CASTFSGTLAYEQYF.